Below, 18 T cell receptor beta chains from the same sample are listed, as sequenced in a study of regulatory T cells. The primer mix had 52 TRBV and 13 TRBJ primers. Here immunoSEQ multiplex PCR was the method, and the copy in TCRdb shows in-frame clones only, minus some. The data show fewer than 13,000 clones, with over 75% seen just once and roughly 10% held by the top ten. Sequencing was carried out using CD8+ T cells sorted from blood. The receptor source for this set is a person between 18 and 35 years old with CD3G deficiency.

This sequence joins TRBV7-9 and TRBJ2-7, with D tentatively TRBD1 or TRBD2 (5 bases each). The CDR3 loop spans 13 amino acids. Germline CDR1 is SEHNR and CDR2 is FQNEAQ (reference sequence). Trimming pared 6 bases from V and 3 bases from J, leaving 12 bases between. CDR3 sequence: CASSRGGGYEQYF. Written as DNA, the CDR3 is TGTGCCAGCAGTAGGGGTGGGGGCTACGAGCAGTACTTC.

This clone was seen a few times. J is TRBJ2-5 and V is TRBV13; the D gene is possibly TRBD2 (6 bases). The germline gives CDR1 PRHDT, CDR2 FYEKMQ (reference sequence). Between the trimmed V and J ends, which lost 5 bases and 4 bases, there was a span of 14 bases. This CDR3 region has 14 residues. CDR3 DNA: TGTGCCAGCAGCCACCGGGGGAAGGTAGAGACCCAGTACTTC. As protein: CASSHRGKVETQYF. Full variable domain (outside the CDR3, taken from reference TRBV13 and TRBJ2-5): AAGVIQSPRHLIKEKRETATLKCYPIPRHDTVYWYQQGPGQDPQFLISFYEKMQSDKGSIPDRFSAQQFSDYHSELNMSSLELGDSALYFCASSHRGKVETQYFGPGTRLLVL.

This clone was counted only a few times. This chain joins TRBV11-2 and TRBJ1-1; D ambiguous. Trimming removed 1 base at V and 6 bases at J, with 9 bases between. CDR3 length: 13 amino acids. In germline, CDR1 is SGHAT, CDR2 FQNNGV. The CDR3 loop is CASSLAPHSEAFF. The DNA of the CDR3 is TGTGCCAGCAGCTTAGCCCCTCACTCTGAAGCTTTCTTT.

This chain links TRBV11-2 with TRBJ2-7, with TRBD1 matching 9 bases. Trimming took 2 bases from V and 5 from J; bases not matched to a gene: 7. The CDR3 sequence is 15 residues long. Per the germline V gene, CDR1 is SGHAT and CDR2 is FQNNGV. This chain's CDR3 is CASSLHPGQGHEQYF. DNA for the CDR3: TGTGCCAGCAGCTTACATCCGGGACAGGGCCACGAGCAGTACTTC.

The rearrangement uses TRBV5-1 and TRBJ2-2; TRBD2 agrees at 13 bases. J lost 1 base, V lost 4 bases, and 4 bases had no gene match. Germline loops: CDR1 SGHRS, CDR2 YFSETQ. The length of the CDR3 is 17 residues. CDR3 protein: CASSRTSGRGNTGELFF. Here the CDR3 DNA reads TGCGCCAGCAGCCGGACTAGCGGGAGAGGGAACACCGGGGAGCTGTTTTTT.

The rearrangement links TRBV20-1 to TRBJ1-1; tentatively, D is TRBD1 (5 bases). The CDR3 covers 11 residues. Per the germline V gene, CDR1 is DFQATT and CDR2 is SNEGSKA (reference sequence). Written as DNA, the CDR3 is TGCGGGGTCGGGGCCCGCGGGGAAGCTTTCTTT. Amino acids: CGVGARGEAFF.

V is TRBV5-1 and J is TRBJ1-4, with D perhaps TRBD1 (5 bases). Deletions cut 0 bases from V and 6 bases from J, with 12 bases between. CDR1 and CDR2 from the germline V gene are SGHRS and YFSETQ. The CDR3 contains 15 residues. The DNA of the CDR3 is TGCGCCAGCAGCTTGGAAGGGGCCTACCATGAAAAACTGTTTTTT. Protein: CASSLEGAYHEKLFF.

This clone is a singleton in its sample. The chain links TRBV7-8 to TRBJ2-1, with 10 nucleotides matching TRBD2. The germline gives CDR1 SGHVS, CDR2 FQNEAQ. Germline trimming cut 1 base from V and 5 bases from J; bases unmatched to any gene: 5. The CDR3 consists of 16 residues. As DNA, the CDR3 is TGTGCCAGCAGCTTAGAAGGAGCGGGAGGGGACAATGAGCAGTTCTTC. It yields the protein CASSLEGAGGDNEQFF.

The rearrangement joins TRBV10-1 to TRBJ2-7; 9 bases map to TRBD1. The CDR3 is 17 amino acids. Germline assignment: CDR1 WNHNN and CDR2 SYGVQD (reference sequence). The trim removed 6 bases at V and 5 bases at J, leaving 17 bases unmatched. CDR3 sequence reads: CASRLPRRGTGTHEQYF. As DNA, the CDR3 is TGCGCCAGCAGACTTCCCCGACGGGGGACAGGGACCCACGAGCAGTACTTC.

The V gene is TRBV6-1, the J gene TRBJ2-2; no firm D call. This CDR3 has 15 amino acids. Germline assignment: CDR1 MNHNS and CDR2 SASEGT. V lost 0 bases and J lost 3, with 8 bases in between. The CDR3 bases are TGTGCCAGCAGTGAAGCGGGCAGCTACACCGGGGAGCTGTTTTTT. Protein: CASSEAGSYTGELFF.

This clone was seen only once. The chain carries TRBV2 and TRBJ2-3, with D unclear. Germline CDR1 SNHLY, CDR2 FYNNEI. The CDR3 loop spans 13 amino acids. Trimming cost V 1 base and J 6 bases, with 8 bases left between them. CDR3 in DNA: TGTGCCAGCAGTGAAGAGGGCCGCGATACGCAGTATTTT. It yields the protein CASSEEGRDTQYF.

The table lists this clone with a count of one. V usage is TRBV5-1 and J usage is TRBJ2-1; D ambiguous. V lost 3 bases, J lost 3 bases, and 19 bases lay in between. The CDR3 runs to 17 residues. The germline CDR1 and CDR2 sequences are SGHRS and YFSETQ. The CDR3 here is CASSSQGRFSGYNEQFF. CDR3 DNA: TGCGCCAGCAGCTCGCAAGGACGGTTCTCTGGCTACAATGAGCAGTTCTTC.

The count of this clone is one. The chain has TRBV6-1 and TRBJ2-7; 10 bases match TRBD1. Losses at the gene ends were 5 bases for V and 3 bases for J; bases not matched to a gene: 4. This CDR3 region has 14 residues. Germline V gene sequence: CDR1 MNHNS, CDR2 SASEGT. CDR3 residues: CASSPGQGYYEQYF. The CDR3, as DNA: TGTGCCAGCAGTCCGGGACAGGGGTACTACGAGCAGTACTTC.

The chain couples TRBV6-1 to TRBJ2-7, with D perhaps TRBD2 (5 bases). This CDR3 region has 13 residues. Germline CDR1 and CDR2: MNHNS and SASEGT. V shed 3 bases and J shed 8 bases, with 14 bases lying between them. The CDR3 sequence: CASSDGLARQQYF. In nucleotides, the CDR3 is TGTGCCAGCAGTGATGGTCTAGCCCGCCAGCAGTACTTC.

The chain has TRBV27 and TRBJ2-1; D gene unclear. This CDR3 comprises 14 residues. The V end lost 1 base, the J end lost 6 bases, and 10 bases lay between the germline ends. Germline V gene data show CDR1 as MNHEY and CDR2 as SMNVEV (reference sequence). In nucleotides, the CDR3 is TGTGCCAGCAGTTTATGGCCGGGTAGCAATGAGCAGTTCTTC. As protein: CASSLWPGSNEQFF.

The J gene is TRBJ2-5, the V gene TRBV25-1; D is possibly TRBD1 (6 bases). Deletions cut 5 bases from V and 5 bases from J, with 21 bases between. Per germline, CDR1 MGHDK and CDR2 SYGVNS. The CDR3 length is 16 residues. The CDR3 DNA is TGTGCCAGCAGTAGATCAGGGGCAGGGGCGGTTGAGACCCAGTACTTC. As protein: CASSRSGAGAVETQYF. Based on the CDR3 plus reference TRBV25-1 and TRBJ2-5, the full variable domain is EADIYQTPRYLVIGTGKKITLECSQTMGHDKMYWYQQDPGMELHLIHYSYGVNSTEKGDLSSESTVSRIRTEHFPLTLESARPSHTSQYLCASSRSGAGAVETQYFGPGTRLLVL.

The chain has TRBV6-6 and TRBJ2-2, with a weak D call TRBD1 (6 bases). V lost 3 bases and J lost 8, with 10 bases in between. CDR1 and CDR2 from the germline V gene are MNHNY and SVGAGI (reference sequence). This CDR3 is 13 amino acids long. The CDR3 loop is CASSYGGTGELFF. In DNA, the CDR3 is TGTGCCAGCAGTTATGGTGGGACAGGGGAGCTGTTTTTT.

V and J are TRBV28 and TRBJ2-1; TRBD2 is a possible D gene (5 bases). V lost 6 bases to trimming and J lost 0 bases, with 15 bases between them. Germline CDR1 is MDHEN and CDR2 is SYDVKM. This CDR3 has 16 amino acids. CDR3 region: CASRPTRDISYNEQFF. Here the CDR3 DNA reads TGTGCCAGCAGACCCACTAGAGACATCTCCTACAATGAGCAGTTCTTC.